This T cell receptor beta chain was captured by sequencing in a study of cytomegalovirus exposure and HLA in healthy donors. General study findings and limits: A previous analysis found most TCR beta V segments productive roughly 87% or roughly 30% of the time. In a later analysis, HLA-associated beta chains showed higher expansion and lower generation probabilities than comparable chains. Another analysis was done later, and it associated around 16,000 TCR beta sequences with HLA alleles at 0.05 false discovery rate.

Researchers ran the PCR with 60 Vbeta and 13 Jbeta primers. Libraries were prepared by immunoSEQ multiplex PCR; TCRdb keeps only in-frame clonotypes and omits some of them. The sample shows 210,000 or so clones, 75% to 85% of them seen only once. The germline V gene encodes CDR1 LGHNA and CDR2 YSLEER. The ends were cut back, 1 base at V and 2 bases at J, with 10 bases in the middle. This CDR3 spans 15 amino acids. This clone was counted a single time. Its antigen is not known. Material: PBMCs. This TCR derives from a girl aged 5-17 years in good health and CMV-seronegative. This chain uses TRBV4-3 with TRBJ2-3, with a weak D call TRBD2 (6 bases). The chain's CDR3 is CASSQAGRLTDTQYF. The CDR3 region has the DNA TGCGCCAGCAGCCAAGCTGGGAGGCTCACAGATACGCAGTATTTT.